This T cell receptor (beta chain) was obtained from a study of stem cell transplantation in POMP-related autoinflammatory disease (dated by TCRdb to the early 2020s). At the level of the whole study: It was hypothesized that MHC class I-dependent CD8+ T-cell differentiation and positive selection are impaired by defective thymoproteasomes, resulting in skewing of the TRB repertoire. The effect of POMP deficiency on T-cell receptor beta repertoire diversity and CDR3 characteristics was assessed using high-throughput TRB sequencing. After transplant, 100% donor engraftment of neutrophils and platelets through one year was shown by DNA chimerism analysis. Prior to transplant, the patients had CD4+ naive T-cell skewing, low CD8+ T-cell proportions, and decreased T-cell cytokine secretion. Findings and caveats that apply to the study as a whole: The number of unique TRB V-J gene pairings was restricted in PRAID patients. In PRAID patients, the trend toward lower diversity and increased clonality reached statistical significance only for regulatory T cells. PRAID patients trended toward lower TRB diversity and higher clonality across all analyzed T-cell subsets.

As for this clone: The antigen it recognizes is unknown. No qualities accompany the bases; no much larger clone lies one base away.

The sample's time point label, decoded: after hematopoietic stem cell transplant. PRAID featured prominent immunodeficiency alongside autoinflammation. T-cell subsets (conventional T cells, CD8+ T cells, regulatory T cells, T follicular helper cells) were sorted before TRB sequencing. V was cut back by 2 bases and J by 1 base, leaving a gap of 8 bases between them. CDR1 KGHSH and CDR2 LQKENI are derived from the germline V gene. The CDR3 covers 14 residues, taking in both the cysteine and the phenylalanine. The entry retains the CDR3 DNA only, 42 bases that are in frame from base 1. The method behind the library was the immunoSEQ multiplex PCR assay. In the original analysis: Shannon entropy, which takes clonal size distribution into account, was used to quantify repertoire diversity. The Gini-Simpson index (Simpson_1-D) was used to measure inequality of clonotype distribution. In its TCRdb copy, this immuneACCESS table keeps in-frame sequences only and misses some clones. Where compared with another copy, unresolved V genes explain less than half of these, and the others have no known cause. That table supplies the V and J calls and clone size; D and trimming were determined from the DNA. The sample yields tens of thousands of clones; just over 90% were counted once. The ten most abundant clones make up about 0.66% of the sample.

The chain is encoded by TRBV18 joined to TRBJ2-5; TRBD1 could be the D gene, as 5 bases match. The clonotype comes from a human patient with POMP-related autoinflammation and immune dysregulation (PRAID). Some T cells present after a transplant may be cells of the graft donor. Sequencing was performed on CD4+ T cells from PBMCs, taken after stem cell transplantation. DNA sequence: TGTGCCAGCTCACCATCGACAGTCCAAGAGACCCAGTACTTC. The resulting protein is CASSPSTVQETQYF. When the CDR3 is completed using the reference TRBV18 and TRBJ2-5 genes on either side, the full variable domain is NAGVMQNPRHLVRRRGQEARLRCSPMKGHSHVYWYRQLPEEGLKFMVYLQKENIIDESGMPKERFSAEFPKEGPSILRIQQVVRGDSAAYFCASSPSTVQETQYFGPGTRLLVL.